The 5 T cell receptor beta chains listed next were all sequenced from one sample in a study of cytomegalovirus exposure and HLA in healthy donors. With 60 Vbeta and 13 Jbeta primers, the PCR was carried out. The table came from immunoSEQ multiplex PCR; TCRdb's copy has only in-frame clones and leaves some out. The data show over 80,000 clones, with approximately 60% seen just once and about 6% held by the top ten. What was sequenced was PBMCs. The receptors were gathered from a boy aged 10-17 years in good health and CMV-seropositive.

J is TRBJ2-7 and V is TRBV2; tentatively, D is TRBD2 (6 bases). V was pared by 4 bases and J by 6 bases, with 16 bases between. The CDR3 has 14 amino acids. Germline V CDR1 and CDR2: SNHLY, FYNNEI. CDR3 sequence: CASSVRSGLSEQYF. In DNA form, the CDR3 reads TGTGCCAGCAGTGTAAGGTCGGGACTTTCCGAGCAGTACTTC.

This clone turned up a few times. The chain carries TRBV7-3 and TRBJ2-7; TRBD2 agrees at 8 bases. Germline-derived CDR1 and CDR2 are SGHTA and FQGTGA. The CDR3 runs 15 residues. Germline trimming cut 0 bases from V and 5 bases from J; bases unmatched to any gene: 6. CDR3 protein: CASSLTGTRFDEQYF. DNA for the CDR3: TGTGCCAGCAGCTTAACGGGGACTAGGTTTGACGAGCAGTACTTC.

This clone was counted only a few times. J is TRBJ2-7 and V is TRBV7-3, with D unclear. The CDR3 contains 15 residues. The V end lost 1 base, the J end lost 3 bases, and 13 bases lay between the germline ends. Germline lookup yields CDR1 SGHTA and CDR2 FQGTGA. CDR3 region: CASSLKTSLLYEQYF. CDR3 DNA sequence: TGTGCCAGCAGCTTAAAGACAAGTCTCCTCTACGAGCAGTACTTC.

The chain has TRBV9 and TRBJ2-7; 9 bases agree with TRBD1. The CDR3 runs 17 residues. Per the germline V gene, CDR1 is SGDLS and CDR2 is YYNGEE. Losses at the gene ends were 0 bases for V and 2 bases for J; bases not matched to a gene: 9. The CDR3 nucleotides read TGTGCCAGCAGCGTAGGAGGTTTACAGGGGGCCCCCTACGAGCAGTACTTC. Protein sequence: CASSVGGLQGAPYEQYF. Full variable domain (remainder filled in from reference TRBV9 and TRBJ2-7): DSGVTQTPKHLITATGQRVTLRCSPRSGDLSVYWYQQSLDQGLQFLIQYYNGEERAKGNILERFSAQQFPDLHSELNLSSLELGDSALYFCASSVGGLQGAPYEQYFGPGTRLTVT.

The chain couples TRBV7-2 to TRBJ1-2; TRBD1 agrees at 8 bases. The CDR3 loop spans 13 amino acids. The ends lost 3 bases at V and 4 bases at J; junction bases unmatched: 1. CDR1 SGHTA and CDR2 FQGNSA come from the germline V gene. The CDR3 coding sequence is TGTGCCAGCAGCTTCGGACAGGGCTATGGCTACACCTTC. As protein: CASSFGQGYGYTF.